Described below is a single T cell receptor (beta chain) sequence and its context. Assay used: immunoSEQ multiplex PCR; TCRdb lists only in-frame clones, some missing. The profile shows about 2.4 million clones, 93% of them singletons. The record originates from a study of shared clonotypes between healthy human individuals. Naive CD45RA+ and memory CD45RA-negative subsets were split from CD4+ cells. CDR1 is MNHNS and CDR2 is SASEGT in the germline V gene. V lost 6 bases, J lost 2 bases, and 12 bases lay in between. CDR3 size: 14 residues. Sequencing was carried out using naive CD4+ T cells from PBMCs. Subset noted: CD45RA+ positively selected. The rearrangement links TRBV6-1 to TRBJ2-3; D remains unclear. This TCR was sampled from a man aged 18 to 30 in good health. Some clones in this sample may be carry-over from other donors' samples. CDR3 sequence (DNA): TGTGCCAGCAGGGATTCTTTCTCCACAGATACGCAGTATTTT. This translates into CASRDSFSTDTQYF.